This TCR beta chain is drawn from a study of shared clonotypes between healthy human individuals. The wider study: Used for every donor were three CD4 naive, three CD4 memory, two CD8 naive and one CD8 memory plate. The study, taken as a whole, reports: What rarefaction showed was incomplete sorted-subset sequencing despite large depth.

The germline V gene encodes CDR1 MDHEN and CDR2 SYDVKM. Trimming left V 7 bases short and J 3 bases short, with 14 bases between. This CDR3 has 14 residues. Comments on this clone: The antigen remains unidentified.

Sequenced by immunoSEQ multiplex PCR; TCRdb stores in-frame clones only, minus some. The sample gives a few hundred thousand clones, 97% of which show up once; 0.045% to 0.07% is in the top ten. The sequence was collected from a woman between 25 and 40 years old in good health. The rearrangement links TRBV28 to TRBJ2-3; D is uncertain. Input material: naive CD4+ T cells sorted from blood. Sample subset: CD45RA+ positively selected. The CDR3 loop reads CASNPSPPTDTQYF. The CDR3 bases are TGTGCCAGCAATCCCAGCCCCCCAACAGATACGCAGTATTTT.